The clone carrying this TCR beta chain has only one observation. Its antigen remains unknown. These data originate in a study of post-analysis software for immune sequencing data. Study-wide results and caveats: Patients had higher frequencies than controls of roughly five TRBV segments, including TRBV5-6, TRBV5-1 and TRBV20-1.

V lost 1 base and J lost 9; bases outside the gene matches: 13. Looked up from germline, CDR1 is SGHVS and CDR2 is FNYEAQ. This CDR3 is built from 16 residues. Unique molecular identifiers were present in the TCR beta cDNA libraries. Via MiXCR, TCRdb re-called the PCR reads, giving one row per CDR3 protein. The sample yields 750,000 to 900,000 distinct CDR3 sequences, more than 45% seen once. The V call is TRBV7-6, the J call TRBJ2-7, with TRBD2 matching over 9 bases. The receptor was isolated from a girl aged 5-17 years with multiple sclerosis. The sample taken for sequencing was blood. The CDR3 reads CASSLGAGGRAGRQYF. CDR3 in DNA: TGTGCCAGCAGCTTAGGGGCTGGCGGGAGGGCCGGACGGCAGTACTTC.